This passage covers 8 T cell receptor beta chains from one sample sequenced in a study of tumor-infiltrating lymphocytes in primary liver carcinoma. Bulk tissue was left unsorted, and RNA and DNA were co-extracted from 20-30 mg of it. Production of TCR beta cDNA used 500 ng total RNA together with a constant-region primer. Investigators got TCR beta libraries out of three nested multiplex PCR rounds, done with slightly modified ARM-PCR. A C-beta reverse primer was combined with TRBV1-TRBV30 forward primers in the first two PCR rounds, and each round had ten to eleven cycles. MiXCR, run by TCRdb on the multiplex PCR reads, gives a single entry per CDR3 protein. Of fewer than 75,000 distinct CDR3 sequences listed, over 60% are singletons. Sequenced: liver tumor tissue from sampling region 4. The subset was: tumor region T4, right-lateral pole. Receptor source: a man aged 40-50 years with primary liver carcinoma and hepatitis B virus infection.

This chain joins TRBV11-2 and TRBJ1-1; D is unclear. The germline V and J ends were trimmed by 7 bases and 1 base, with 10 bases remaining between them. The CDR3 runs 13 residues. Germline values: CDR1 SGHAT, CDR2 FQNNGV. CDR3 region: CASILKANTEAFF. CDR3 bases: TGTGCCAGCATTCTGAAAGCGAACACTGAAGCTTTCTTT.

A note on this clonotype: This is likely a read error, given that the CDR3 carries no conserved phenylalanine or tryptophan at its end. The limits of the CDR3 on the DNA are not certain, so only TCRdb's listed CDR3 is given. The chain links TRBV11-1 to TRBJ1-1. Termini included, the CDR3 measures 13 amino acids. The germline gives CDR1 SGHAT, CDR2 FQDESV (reference sequence). The CDR3 loop is CASSRQLNTEALL.

V gene TRBV6-2 or TRBV6-3 combines with J gene TRBJ2-3; no clear D gene. The germline gives CDR1 MNHEY, CDR2 SVGEGT. The CDR3 runs to 14 residues. The DNA for the CDR3 is TGTGTCAGAAGATCATATGAGGAAATCGATACGCAGTATTTT. Protein sequence: CVRRSYEEIDTQYF.

This clonotype was seen a handful of times. The chain joins TRBV11-2 to TRBJ2-5; D gene uncertain. This CDR3 contains 13 residues. CDR1 is SGHAT and CDR2 is FQNNGV in the germline V gene. Trimming cost V 5 bases and J 3 bases, with 10 bases left between them. The CDR3 coding sequence is TGTGCCAGCAGCAAGGTTCTGGAAGAGACCCAGTACTTC. Translating gives CASSKVLEETQYF.

This clonotype was counted ten times or more. The J gene is TRBJ2-5, the V gene TRBV6-5; D tentatively fits TRBD1 or TRBD2 (5 bases each). In germline, CDR1 is MNHEY, CDR2 SVGAGI. The CDR3 loop spans 14 amino acids. V lost 2 bases and J 8 bases, leaving 15 bases between the germline ends. The CDR3, as DNA: TGTGCCAGCAGTTACACCGGGACCAACCCCACCCAGTACTTC. Protein product: CASSYTGTNPTQYF.

Comments on this clonotype: Given the absence of the conserved phenylalanine or tryptophan at the CDR3 end, a read error is likely. The chain combines TRBV5-1 with TRBJ2-3, with 8 positions matching TRBD1. Germline V gives CDR1 SGHRS, CDR2 YFSETQ. This CDR3 spans 14 amino acids. The CDR3 reads CASSLATGADRQYS. The CDR3 nucleotides are TGCGCCAGCAGCTTGGCGACAGGGGCAGATAGGCAGTATTCT.

The rearrangement uses TRBV6-6 and TRBJ2-3; D is possibly TRBD1 (9 bases). CDR1 MNHNY and CDR2 SVGAGI come from the germline V gene (reference sequence). This CDR3 has 22 residues. CDR3: CVSSYPLTGGSGSRTSTDTQYF. The DNA for the CDR3 is TGTGTCAGTAGTTACCCCCTCACAGGGGGCAGCGGGAGTAGAACTAGCACAGATACGCAGTATTTT.

J is TRBJ2-7 and V is TRBV4-3; D possibly corresponds to TRBD2 (5 bases). The CDR3 contains 16 residues. V lost 0 bases to trimming and J lost 3 bases, with 15 bases between them. Germline V gene lookup returns CDR1 LGHNA and CDR2 YSLEER. The CDR3 region is CASSQERRDRFYEQYF. DNA of the CDR3: TGCGCCAGCAGCCAAGAGAGACGGGATCGGTTCTACGAGCAGTACTTC.